The present TCR beta chain was sequenced within a study of control samples from healthy donors and cancer patients. Some clones are missing from TCRdb's copy, which holds only in-frame ones; the method was immunoSEQ multiplex PCR. The repertoire consists of about 120,000 clones, with roughly 90% occurring once and the leading ten covering almost 40%. The length of the CDR3 is 13 residues. With V trimmed by 5 bases and J by 5 bases, 3 bases remained unmatched. CDR1 and CDR2 (germline): LGHDT, YNNKEL (reference sequence). The specimen sequenced was blood. The clonotype originates from a man between 50 and 59 years old in good health. This chain joins TRBV3-1 (or the pseudogene TRBV3-2) and TRBJ1-1; the match to TRBD1 covers 9 bases. CDR3 in DNA: TGTGCCAGCAGCTACAGGGGGCAGACTGAAGCTTTCTTT. As protein: CASSYRGQTEAFF.